This T cell receptor beta chain is from a study of blood T cell repertoires in COVID-19. Per the original data handling: Quantification of nucleated cells was approximated via reference gene primer amplification. Libraries were prepared by immunoSEQ multiplex PCR; TCRdb keeps only in-frame clonotypes and omits some of them. The DNA gave D and trimming, while V, J and clone size come from that table. This sample has about 120,000 clones; approximately 83% occur once, and the top ten carry approximately 12%. The V gene lost 0 bases and the J gene lost 5 bases, with 10 bases spanning the gap. CDR3 length equals 14 residues. Germline-derived CDR1 and CDR2 are SNHLY and FYNNEI.

The chain has TRBV2 and TRBJ1-2, with D unclear. This TCR derives from a man between 60 and 75 years old with acute or convalescent COVID-19. Sequenced sample: peripheral blood. CDR3 residues: CASSEARVQYGYTF. CDR3 nucleotides: TGTGCCAGCAGTGAAGCGAGGGTGCAATATGGCTACACCTTC.